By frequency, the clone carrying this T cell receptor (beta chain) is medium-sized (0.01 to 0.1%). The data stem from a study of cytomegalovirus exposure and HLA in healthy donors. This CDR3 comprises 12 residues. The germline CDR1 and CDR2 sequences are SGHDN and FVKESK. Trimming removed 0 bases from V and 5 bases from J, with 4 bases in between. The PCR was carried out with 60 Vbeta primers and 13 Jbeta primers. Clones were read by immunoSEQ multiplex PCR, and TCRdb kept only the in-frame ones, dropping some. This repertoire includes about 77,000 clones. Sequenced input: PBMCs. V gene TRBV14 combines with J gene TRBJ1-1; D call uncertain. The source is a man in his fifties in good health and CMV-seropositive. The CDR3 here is CASSQDRTEAFF. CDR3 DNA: TGTGCCAGCAGCCAAGATCGGACTGAAGCTTTCTTT. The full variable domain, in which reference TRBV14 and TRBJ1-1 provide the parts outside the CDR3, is EAGVTQFPSHSVIEKGQTVTLRCDPISGHDNLYWYRRVMGKEIKFLLHFVKESKQDESGMPNNRFLAERTGGTYSTLKVQPAELEDSGVYFCASSQDRTEAFFGQGTRLTVV.